This T cell receptor beta chain was captured by sequencing in a study of cytomegalovirus exposure and HLA in healthy donors. Among the donors, all were healthy bone marrow donors. The CDR3 is 15 amino acids. From germline, CDR1 is MNHEY and CDR2 SMNVEV (reference sequence). PCR involved 60 Vbeta and 13 Jbeta primers. The data were produced by immunoSEQ multiplex PCR, yet TCRdb's version contains in-frame clones alone and is incomplete. The sample lists about 160,000 clones; around 74% were seen once. Broader study findings: Later on, an analysis tied roughly 17,000 TCR beta sequences to HLA alleles at 0.05 false discovery rate. A further, later analysis showed that HLA-associated TCR beta chains (compared with equally common others) were more clonally expanded.

Details on this clone: The target antigen is unknown. The junction departs from the called germline gene at one end, perhaps through a read error.

The V call is TRBV27, the J call TRBJ2-2; no clear D gene. Sequencing was done on a sample of PBMCs. The source of this sequence is a man between 45 and 60 years old in good health and CMV-seropositive. The chain's CDR3 is CTSISSGDNTGELFF. DNA for the CDR3: TGTACCAGCATATCGTCTGGAGATAACACCGGGGAGCTGTTTTTT.